The rows below give T cell receptor beta chains drawn from one sample of a study of graft-versus-host responses after intestinal transplantation. Using immunoSEQ multiplex PCR, the repertoire was profiled, and TCRdb retains in-frame clones only, with some absent. This sample has some 7,100 clones; 95% to 98% occur once, and the top ten carry around 0.26%. This specimen consisted of PBMCs, obtained 23 days after intestinal transplant. These receptors were collected from a human patient who received an intestinal transplant, so some T cells may come from the graft donor. Both conserved end residues are part of each CDR3. A D gene is named only where the DNA matches it firmly. A clone size is listed for some rows: how often the clone was seen (once, few, many), or a class if it is expanded.

>TRBV19|-|TRBJ2-1|TRBD2
TGTGCCAGTAGTAGAGTCAGCGGGAGGGACGATGAGCAGTTCTTC
CASSRVSGRDDEQFF
>TRBV5-8|-|TRBJ2-5|TRBD2
TGTGCCAGCAGCTTGGTTGGACTAGCGGTACAAGAGACCCAGTACTTC
CASSLVGLAVQETQYF
>TRBV28|once|TRBJ2-5|-
TGTGCCAGCTCTCAGGGGCAAGAGACCCAGTACTTC
CASSQGQETQYF
>TRBV27|-|TRBJ2-7|TRBD1
TGTGCCAGCAGTTCCGCTGGGACAGGGCAACACGAGCAGTACTTC
CASSSAGTGQHEQYF
>TRBV5-6|once|TRBJ2-7|-
TGTGCCAGCAGCTTGGAGGCAGCCTACGAGCAGTACTTC
CASSLEAAYEQYF
>TRBV7-6|-|TRBJ2-2|-
TGTGCCAGCAGCTACCGAGACAGGATCACCGGGGAGCTGTTTTTT
CASSYRDRITGELFF
>TRBV4-1|-|TRBJ1-1|-
TGCGCCAGCAATCACCCAGGGGCCACTGAAGCTTTCTTT
CASNHPGATEAFF
>TRBV6-4|-|TRBJ2-3|TRBD2
TGTGCCAGCAGTGGACTGTCTAGCGGGGCAAGCACAGATACGCAGTATTTT
CASSGLSSGASTDTQYF
>TRBV5-6|-|TRBJ2-7|-
TGTGCCAGCAGCTGGGCGACGGACGAGCAGTACTTC
CASSWATDEQYF
>TRBV7-9|-|TRBJ2-7|-
TGTGCCAGCCAAAGGGCAGGGGCCCACGAGCAGTACTTC
CASQRAGAHEQYF
>TRBV2|-|TRBJ2-3|-
TGTGCCAGCAGTGAACCACAGGTAGTGAGGAACCCTTGGGAAGATACGCAGTATTTT
CASSEPQVVRNPWEDTQYF
>TRBV7-8|once|TRBJ2-7|-
TGTGCCAGCAGCCCACGGGACGGCCTCTCCTACGAGCAGTACTTC
CASSPRDGLSYEQYF
>TRBV27|-|TRBJ2-1|-
TGTGCCAGCAAATTGTACAATGAGCAGTTCTTC
CASKLYNEQFF
>TRBV13|-|TRBJ2-4|TRBD2
TGTGCCAGCAGTTCCCGGGGAGGTAGCGGGGGAACCAAAAACATTCAGTACTTC
CASSSRGGSGGTKNIQYF
>TRBV6-5|-|TRBJ2-1|-
TGTGCCAGCAAACGGGACATGAGGCAGTTCTTC
CASKRDMRQFF